Described below is a single T cell receptor beta chain sequence and its context. Its specificity is unknown. The germline V gene encodes CDR1 SEHNR and CDR2 FQNEAQ (reference sequence). CDR3 length: 15 amino acids. V was pared by 2 bases and J by 5 bases, with 5 bases of the junction left unmatched. The sample originates from a study of CD8+ T cells in alopecia areata. Study background: Those patients who were treated received oral tofacitinib, which was given at 5 to 10 mg twice daily for moderate-to-severe alopecia areata.

General observations from the study: Resident alphabeta T cells of normal skin are also sequenced in scalp samples. Higher clonality than in normal scalp was seen in lesional scalp, especially alopecia totalis/universalis.

Alopecia areata patients provided lesional scalp punch biopsies and peripheral blood, both collected for the study. The sequencing template was cDNA reverse transcribed from extracted RNA. Assay: immunoSEQ multiplex PCR; the TCRdb copy retains only in-frame clones and omits some. The sample yields some 180,000 clones, over 55% seen once. The sequencing used CD4+ T cells sorted from blood, collected at week 0. The source of this sequence is a human donor with alopecia areata. The V and J genes are TRBV7-9 and TRBJ1-2, with 10 bases fitting TRBD1. The CDR3 region has the DNA TGTGCCAGCAGCTTATCGGGACAGGGGTTATATGGCTACACCTTC. Translating it yields CASSLSGQGLYGYTF. Full variable domain (missing parts from reference TRBV7-9 and TRBJ1-2): DTGVSQNPRHKITKRGQNVTFRCDPISEHNRLYWYRQTLGQGPEFLTYFQNEAQLEKSRLLSDRFSAERPKGSFSTLEIQRTEQGDSAMYLCASSLSGQGLYGYTFGSGTRLTVV.